This entry describes one T cell receptor (beta chain). As yet, its antigen is unknown. The read finishes 3 residues shy of the CDR3 end, and the germline J gene is used to complete it. Other DNA sequences from this sample encode an identical CDR3 as well. This specimen comes from a study of T cell clonality in common variable immunodeficiency. General study findings and limits: Reportedly, TCR beta sequences from common variable immunodeficiency showed fewer deletions and N-nucleotide insertions. CVID subjects showed higher TCRbeta clonality than healthy controls.

Libraries were prepared by immunoSEQ multiplex PCR; TCRdb keeps only in-frame clonotypes and omits some of them. The sample is made up of approximately 30,000 clones, none counted only once. Germline CDR1 is LNHDA and CDR2 is SQIVND (reference sequence). Losses at the gene ends were 4 bases for V and 3 bases for J; bases not matched to a gene: 4. The CDR3 is 16 residues long. Sequences were obtained from peripheral blood mononuclear cells. The receptor's source is a human donor with common variable immunodeficiency. The J gene is TRBJ2-3, the V gene TRBV19; 13 bases map to TRBD2. Incomplete CDR3 DNA: TGTGCCAGTAGTACCAGACTAGCGGGGGGAACAGATACG. This gives the protein CASSTRLAGGTDT. The whole CDR3 reads CASSTRLAGGTDTQYF.